This T cell receptor (beta chain) was profiled in a study of T cells in Graves' hyperthyroidism and ophthalmopathy. The CDR3 regions of TCR beta were amplified from RNA transcripts. The TCR CDR3 was amplified in a first-round RT-PCR using the HTBI primer set. TCRdb recomputed calls from the multiplex PCR reads with MiXCR, one row per CDR3 protein. The table lists about 510,000 distinct CDR3 sequences, 40% to 55% of them singletons. Comment on this clonotype: At one end the junction does not follow the germline gene, possibly because of a read error.

Sequenced sample: peripheral blood or thyroid tissue (not recorded which). The sequence was obtained from an adult woman with Graves' disease, either hyperthyroidism or ophthalmopathy (not recorded which).

The CDR3 DNA reads as TGTGCCAGCAATTTAAACGATTCACCCCTCCACTTT. Residues: CASNLNDSPLHF. The gene calls are TRBV12-3 or TRBV12-4 and TRBJ1-6; the D is unclear. The CDR3 is 12 residues long.